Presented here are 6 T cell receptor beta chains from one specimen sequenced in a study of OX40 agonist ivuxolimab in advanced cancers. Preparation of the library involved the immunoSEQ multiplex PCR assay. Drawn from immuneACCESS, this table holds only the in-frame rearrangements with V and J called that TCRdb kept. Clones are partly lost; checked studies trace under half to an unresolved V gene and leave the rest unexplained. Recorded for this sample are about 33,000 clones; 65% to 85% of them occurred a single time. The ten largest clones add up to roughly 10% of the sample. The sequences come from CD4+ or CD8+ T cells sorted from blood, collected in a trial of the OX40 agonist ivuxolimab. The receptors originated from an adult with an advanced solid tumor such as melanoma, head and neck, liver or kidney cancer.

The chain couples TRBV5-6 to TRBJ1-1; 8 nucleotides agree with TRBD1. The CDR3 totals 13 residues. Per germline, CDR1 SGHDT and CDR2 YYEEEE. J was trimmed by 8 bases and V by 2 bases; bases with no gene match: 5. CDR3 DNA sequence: TGTGCCAGCAGCTTTCCAGGGGGCTGGGAAGCTTTCTTT. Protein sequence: CASSFPGGWEAFF.

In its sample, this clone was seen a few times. CDR3 in amino acids: CASRQNTEAFF. The CDR3 coding sequence is TGTGCCAGCAGACAGAACACTGAAGCTTTCTTT. This sequence joins TRBV27 and TRBJ1-1; D gene unclear. The germline gives CDR1 MNHEY, CDR2 SMNVEV (reference sequence). Trimming stripped 6 bases from V and 1 base from J, with 3 bases between. The CDR3 consists of 11 residues.

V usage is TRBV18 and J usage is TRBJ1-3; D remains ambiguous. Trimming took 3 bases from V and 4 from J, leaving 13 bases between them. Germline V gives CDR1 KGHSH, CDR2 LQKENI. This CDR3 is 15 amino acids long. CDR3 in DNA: TGTGCCAGCTCACCCGCACTATCATCCGGAAACACCATATATTTT. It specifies CASSPALSSGNTIYF.

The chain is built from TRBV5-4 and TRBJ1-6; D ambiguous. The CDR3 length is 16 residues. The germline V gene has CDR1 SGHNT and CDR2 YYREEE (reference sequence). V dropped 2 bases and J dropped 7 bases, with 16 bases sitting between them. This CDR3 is CASSFFLPSGNSPLHF. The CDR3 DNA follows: TGTGCCAGCAGCTTTTTCCTACCCTCAGGAAATTCACCCCTCCACTTT.

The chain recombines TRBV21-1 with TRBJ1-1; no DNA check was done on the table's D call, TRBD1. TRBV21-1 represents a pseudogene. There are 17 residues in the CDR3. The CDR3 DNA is TGTGCCAGCAGCAAATATGAGCAGGGGGATGGAAGCACTGAAGCTTTCTTT. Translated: CASSKYEQGDGSTEAFF.

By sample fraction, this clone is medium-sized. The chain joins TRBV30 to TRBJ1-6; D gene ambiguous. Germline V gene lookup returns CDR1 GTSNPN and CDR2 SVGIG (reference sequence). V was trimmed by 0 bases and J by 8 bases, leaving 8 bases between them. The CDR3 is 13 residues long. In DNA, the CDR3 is TGTGCCTGGAGTGTTCTGGGCTATTCACCCCTCCACTTT. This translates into CAWSVLGYSPLHF.